Listed below are T cell receptor beta chains from one sample, sequenced in a study of multiple sclerosis patients with progressive multifocal leukoencephalopathy. The repertoire was sequenced with immunoSEQ multiplex PCR; TCRdb's copy has only in-frame clones and lacks some. The sample contains roughly 34,000 clones, less than 90% of which appear only once. The source was PBMCs, collected from a patient treated with natalizumab. These receptor sequences come from a human donor with progressive multifocal leukoencephalopathy. Both conserved end residues are part of each CDR3. A D gene is named only where the DNA matches it firmly. Some rows have no size entry. The others give once, few or many, or a class for an expanded clone.

TRBV11-2	TRBJ2-2	TRBD2	.	CAGQETSGLGELFF	TGTGCCGGACAAGAGACTAGCGGGCTCGGGGAGCTGTTTTTT
TRBV29-1	TRBJ2-2	TRBD2	.	CSTLAGINTGELFF	TGCAGCACATTAGCGGGCATAAACACCGGGGAGCTGTTTTTT
TRBV7-6	TRBJ2-1	.	once	CASSLGRRRSLNQFF	TGTGCCAGCAGCTTAGGGCGCCGTCGATCTTTAAACCAGTTCTTC
TRBV30	TRBJ2-7	TRBD2	few	CAWTRTRSGEQYF	TGTGCCTGGACCCGGACTAGGTCGGGGGAGCAGTACTTC
TRBV19	TRBJ1-6	.	.	CASSIDGFAGNSPLHF	TGTGCCAGTAGTATAGATGGGTTTGCTGGTAATTCACCCCTCCACTTT
TRBV10-3	TRBJ1-5	.	.	CAIRESGQPQHF	TGTGCCATCAGGGAGAGCGGTCAGCCCCAGCATTTT
TRBV7-7	TRBJ2-2	.	.	CASSLASGNTGELFF	TGTGCCAGCAGCTTAGCTAGCGGGAACACCGGGGAGCTGTTTTTT
TRBV7-9	TRBJ2-3	TRBD2	.	CASSFGTSGNTDTQYF	TGTGCCAGCAGCTTCGGGACTAGCGGAAACACAGATACGCAGTATTTT
TRBV28	TRBJ2-7	TRBD1	once	CASSQTGESSEQYF	TGTGCCAGCAGTCAGACAGGGGAATCATCCGAGCAGTACTTC
TRBV6-4	TRBJ2-7	TRBD1	.	CASSEGQGAHEQYF	TGTGCCAGCAGTGAGGGACAGGGGGCACACGAGCAGTACTTC
TRBV19	TRBJ1-2	TRBD1	.	CASSRGQGNGYTF	TGTGCCAGTAGTAGGGGACAGGGCAATGGCTACACCTTC
TRBV4-2	TRBJ2-1	TRBD2	.	CASSQDGRPYNEQFF	TGTGCCAGCAGCCAAGACGGGAGGCCTTACAATGAGCAGTTCTTC
TRBV5-1	TRBJ1-1	.	.	CASSSSGGNTEAFF	TGCGCCAGCAGCTCTTCTGGTGGGAACACTGAAGCTTTCTTT
TRBV6-1	TRBJ2-1	.	.	CASSEASIAYNEQFF	TGTGCCAGCAGTGAAGCATCCATAGCCTACAATGAGCAGTTCTTC
TRBV28	TRBJ2-7	.	.	CASSSGQAFYEQYF	TGTGCCAGCAGTTCCGGGCAGGCCTTCTACGAGCAGTACTTC
TRBV4-3	TRBJ2-3	.	.	CASSQNTDTQYF	TGCGCCAGCAGCCAGAACACAGATACGCAGTATTTT
TRBV2	TRBJ2-5	.	.	CASSEAGDRAQYF	TGTGCCAGCAGTGAAGCGGGGGATCGGGCCCAGTACTTC
TRBV6-5	TRBJ1-1	TRBD1	few	CASRDRAFTEAFF	TGTGCCAGCCGGGACAGGGCGTTTACTGAAGCTTTCTTT
TRBV5-1	TRBJ1-2	.	once	CASSLGPGAGYTF	TGCGCCAGCAGCTTGGGACCAGGGGCTGGCTACACCTTC
TRBV18	TRBJ1-2	TRBD1	.	CASSPLRTGMDGYTF	TGTGCCAGCTCACCACTCCGGACAGGGATGGATGGCTACACCTTC
TRBV7-7	TRBJ2-7	TRBD2	.	CASSLKREGEQYF	TGTGCCAGCAGCTTAAAGCGGGAGGGCGAGCAGTACTTC
TRBV4-3	TRBJ1-2	TRBD1	.	CASSQDSGRGSYGYTF	TGCGCCAGCAGCCAAGATTCGGGCAGGGGGAGCTATGGCTACACCTTC